Each of the 29 T cell receptor beta chains below was sequenced from the same sample in a study of T cells in Graves' hyperthyroidism and ophthalmopathy. TCR beta CDR3 regions were amplified from RNA. TCR CDR3 underwent first-round RT-PCR with the HTBI primer set. TCRdb re-called the multiplex PCR reads with MiXCR, one entry per CDR3 protein. Among about 290,000 distinct CDR3 sequences, approximately 16% were seen once, and the ten largest hold around 35%. Specimen: blood. The receptors originated from a man aged 30 to 39 with Graves' hyperthyroidism.

The chain couples TRBV4-1 to TRBJ2-1, with unresolved D. V was pared by 1 base and J by 7 bases, with 11 bases between. From germline, CDR1 is MGHRA and CDR2 YSYEKL. CDR3 length equals 14 residues. The DNA for the CDR3 is TGCGCCAGCAGCCAAGTAAACCTAGAGAATGAGCAGTTCTTC. Its translation: CASSQVNLENEQFF.

This clonotype came up a few times. This chain joins TRBV25-1 and TRBJ2-2; 7 bases map to TRBD1. The CDR3 runs to 15 residues. CDR1 is MGHDK and CDR2 is SYGVNS in the germline V gene. V lost 6 bases and J lost 7; bases outside the gene matches: 11. The CDR3 region has the DNA TGTGCCAGCAGAAGCAGGGGGTGGATGGGCGGGGAGCTGTTTTTT. This codes for CASRSRGWMGGELFF.

In this sample, this clonotype turned up many times. The chain links TRBV3-1 to TRBJ2-5; D remains ambiguous. CDR1 is LGHDT and CDR2 is YNNKEL in the germline V gene (reference sequence). CDR3 length: 11 amino acids. The V end was cut by 2 bases, the J end by 4 bases, with 2 bases between. The CDR3 DNA is TGTGCCAGCAGCCAACTAGAGACCCAGTACTTC. Its translation is CASSQLETQYF.

This clonotype was detected ten times or more. This rearrangement joins TRBV6-1 to TRBJ2-7, with 8 bases matching TRBD2. Trimming took 1 base from V and 3 from J; bases not matched to a gene: 5. This CDR3 is built from 15 residues. Germline V gene data show CDR1 as MNHNS and CDR2 as SASEGT. CDR3 sequence: CASSEGVTSDYEQYF. Written as DNA, the CDR3 is TGTGCCAGCAGTGAAGGGGTGACTAGCGACTACGAGCAGTACTTC.

In this sample, this clonotype turned up a few times. The J gene is TRBJ1-1, the V gene TRBV12-3 or TRBV12-4, with D possibly TRBD1 on 6 matching bases. The V gene lost 3 bases and the J gene lost 4 bases, with 21 bases spanning the gap. This CDR3 has 17 amino acids. As DNA, the CDR3 is TGTGCCAGCAGTTTTAGGTTCGGGGGGCGGGCAAGCACTGAAGCTTTCTTT. It encodes CASSFRFGGRASTEAFF.

This clonotype was counted a few times. The chain joins TRBV29-1 to TRBJ1-2, with D unclear. Per the germline V gene, CDR1 is SQVTM and CDR2 is ANQGSEA. CDR3 length: 14 residues. V lost 7 bases and J lost 0, with 15 bases in between. The CDR3, as DNA: TGCAGCGCCGACCCGGGAGGCCCTAACTATGGCTACACCTTC. Translation: CSADPGGPNYGYTF.

This clonotype was recorded at least ten times. The chain links TRBV5-1 to TRBJ2-1; D is possibly TRBD1 or TRBD2 (5 bases each). Germline CDR1 and CDR2: SGHRS and YFSETQ. This CDR3 has 12 amino acids. V shed 8 bases and J shed 6 bases, with 12 bases lying between them. This chain's CDR3 is CASRTGGNEQFF. Here the CDR3 DNA reads TGCGCCAGTAGAACAGGAGGCAATGAGCAGTTCTTC.

This clonotype was detected a few times. The J gene is TRBJ2-3, the V gene TRBV28; D is undetermined. Germline assignment: CDR1 MDHEN and CDR2 SYDVKM. The CDR3 covers 17 residues. V gave up 4 bases and J gave up 1 base, with 18 bases separating them. CDR3 DNA sequence: TGTGCCAGCAGTTCTCCTATGACCTCCCGTGGCACAGATACGCAGTATTTT. It yields the protein CASSSPMTSRGTDTQYF.

The chain uses TRBV6-1 and TRBJ1-6; 9 bases align to TRBD1. Germline V gives CDR1 MNHNS, CDR2 SASEGT. This CDR3 comprises 17 residues. Germline trimming cut 7 bases from V and 10 bases from J; bases unmatched to any gene: 17. The CDR3 sequence is CASTIGQGPHNFSPLHF. The CDR3 DNA is TGTGCCAGCACCATTGGACAGGGGCCGCACAATTTCTCACCCCTCCACTTT.

This clonotype was recorded at least ten times. The CDR3 DNA follows: TGTGCCAGCAACCTGCACAGGGGGTCCTACAATGAGCAGTTCTTC. It is translated as CASNLHRGSYNEQFF. The V gene is TRBV12-3 or TRBV12-4, the J gene TRBJ2-1; 8 bases are a match to TRBD1. J gave up 1 base and V 7 bases, and 6 bases lay outside the gene matches. This CDR3 is built from 15 residues.

This chain joins TRBV19 and TRBJ2-3, with a tentative D call TRBD1 (6 bases). In germline, CDR1 is LNHDA, CDR2 SQIVND (reference sequence). The CDR3 sequence is 12 residues long. V lost 5 bases to trimming and J lost 6 bases, with 9 bases between them. CDR3: CASSQGQDTQYF. In nucleotides, the CDR3 is TGTGCCAGTAGTCAAGGACAGGATACGCAGTATTTT.

This clonotype was counted only a few times. The rearrangement uses TRBV7-2 and TRBJ2-1; D is possibly TRBD1 (5 bases). Per germline, CDR1 SGHTA and CDR2 FQGNSA. V was trimmed by 5 bases and J by 5 bases, leaving 13 bases between them. The CDR3 consists of 14 residues. The CDR3 region is CASSAGGRDNEQFF. CDR3 coding DNA: TGTGCCAGCAGCGCCGGCGGCAGGGACAATGAGCAGTTCTTC.

This clonotype was seen repeatedly, ten times or more. V and J are TRBV18 and TRBJ2-1, with 7 bases lining up with TRBD2. The V and J ends lost 1 base and 5 bases, in that order; junction bases with no gene match: 5. Germline V gene sequence: CDR1 KGHSH, CDR2 LQKENI. The CDR3 spans 15 residues. The CDR3 spells CASSPQATSNNEQFF. The CDR3 DNA reads TGTGCCAGCTCACCACAGGCGACTAGCAACAATGAGCAGTTCTTC.

This clonotype was picked up many times. This chain links TRBV11-2 with TRBJ2-3; no reliable D call. V lost 1 base and J 5 bases, leaving 7 bases between the germline ends. Germline CDR1 reads SGHAT; CDR2 reads FQNNGV. The CDR3 has 13 amino acids. The CDR3 sequence is CASSLVVGDTQYF. The DNA of the CDR3 is TGTGCCAGCAGCTTAGTGGTGGGAGATACGCAGTATTTT.

This clonotype has a handful of counts. This chain uses TRBV29-1 with TRBJ2-1, with D unclear. The CDR3 extends over 11 amino acids. V was shortened by 7 bases and J by 9 bases, with 13 bases between the two germline ends. Germline CDR1 SQVTM, CDR2 ANQGSEA. Here the CDR3 reads CSAIQLVEQFF. For the CDR3, the DNA is TGCAGCGCTATCCAGCTTGTTGAGCAGTTCTTC.

This clonotype was seen ten or more times. This chain connects TRBV7-8 to TRBJ2-7, with D perhaps matching TRBD1 (6 bases). The CDR3 totals 13 residues. Germline assignment: CDR1 SGHVS and CDR2 FQNEAQ. V dropped 0 bases and J dropped 6 bases, with 9 bases sitting between them. In DNA, the CDR3 is TGTGCCAGCAGCTTAGCGATCAGGGGCGAGCAGTACTTC. Translated, it gives CASSLAIRGEQYF.

This clonotype was observed many times. The V gene is TRBV6-1, the J gene TRBJ2-7; 7 bases are a match to TRBD1. V dropped 5 bases and J dropped 0; count of bases not matched to a gene: 10. CDR1 and CDR2 from the germline V gene are MNHNS and SASEGT. CDR3 length: 16 amino acids. The CDR3 spells CASSWSDRASSYEQYF. For the CDR3, the DNA is TGTGCCAGCAGTTGGTCTGACAGGGCTAGCTCCTACGAGCAGTACTTC.

A note on this clonotype: A much more abundant neighbour one base away suggests this may be a read error. V gene TRBV20-1 combines with J gene TRBJ2-7; 9 nucleotides agree with TRBD2. The CDR3 totals 13 residues. Germline trimming cut 6 bases from V and 0 bases from J; bases unmatched to any gene: 3. Germline CDR1 is DFQATT and CDR2 is SNEGSKA (reference sequence). CDR3 in amino acids: CSATAGGSYEQYF. The DNA of the CDR3 is TGCAGTGCGACAGCGGGAGGCTCCTACGAGCAGTACTTC.

This clonotype was seen repeatedly, ten times or more. The chain couples TRBV6-2 or TRBV6-3 to TRBJ2-5; a possible D gene is TRBD1 (6 bases). Trimming shortened V by 8 bases and J by 4 bases, and 17 bases separated the two germline ends. The CDR3 is 14 amino acids. Looked up from germline, CDR1 is MNHEY and CDR2 is SVGEGT. Here the CDR3 reads CASRNRDRRETQYF. The CDR3 nucleotides read TGTGCCAGCCGGAACAGGGATCGAAGAGAGACCCAGTACTTC.

The chain links TRBV12-3 or TRBV12-4 to TRBJ2-7; tentatively, D is TRBD2 (6 bases). Between the trimmed V and J ends, which lost 7 bases and 7 bases, there was a span of 17 bases. The CDR3 runs 13 residues. In DNA, the CDR3 is TGTGCCAGCACTCAGTGGGAGGAGGGGGAGCAGTACTTC. Translation gives CASTQWEEGEQYF.

On this clonotype: Possible read error: a much larger clone is one base away. The rearrangement joins TRBV12-3 or TRBV12-4 to TRBJ2-2, with 13 nucleotides matching TRBD2. The CDR3 is 17 residues long. In DNA, the CDR3 is TGTGCCAGCAGAACCACTAGCGGGAGGGCGAACACCGGGGAGCCGTTTTTT. This gives the protein CASRTTSGRANTGEPFF.

The V call is TRBV27, the J call TRBJ2-1, with D possibly matching TRBD2 (5 bases). Germline CDR1 reads MNHEY; CDR2 reads SMNVEV (reference sequence). The V and J ends lost 6 bases and 4 bases respectively, with 13 bases between them. CDR3 length: 14 amino acids. The CDR3 coding sequence is TGTGCCAGCAGACTTGGGCCGGGATACAATGAGCAGTTCTTC. This sequence encodes CASRLGPGYNEQFF.

This clonotype has more than one count but fewer than ten. V and J are TRBV5-5 and TRBJ2-2; D might be TRBD1 or TRBD2, each matching 5 bases. The CDR3 runs 19 residues. V dropped 4 bases and J dropped 4 bases, with 26 bases sitting between them. The V gene's germline CDR1 is SGHKS and CDR2 YYEKEE (reference sequence). CDR3 DNA sequence: TGTGCCAGCAGCCTCATTCCGCTGGGGGAATCAAGAAGCACCGGGGAGCTGTTTTTT. Translated, it gives CASSLIPLGESRSTGELFF.

This clonotype was seen a handful of times. The chain carries TRBV27 and TRBJ2-7; D is unclear. The CDR3 is made up of 15 amino acids. Trimming stripped 5 bases from V and 5 bases from J, with 19 bases between. Germline V gene lookup returns CDR1 MNHEY and CDR2 SMNVEV (reference sequence). CDR3 amino acids: CASSPRDISQNEQYF. The CDR3 DNA reads TGTGCCAGCAGTCCCCGAGACATAAGCCAGAACGAGCAGTACTTC.

Ten or more counts support this clonotype. This chain uses TRBV18 with TRBJ2-7, with 8 bases aligning to TRBD1. This CDR3 comprises 15 residues. After removal of 3 bases from V and 0 bases from J, the junction contained 4 bases not matched to a gene. CDR1 is KGHSH, CDR2 LQKENI, per germline. The chain's CDR3 is CASSPPTGASYEQYF. For the CDR3, the DNA is TGTGCCAGCTCACCGCCGACAGGGGCCTCCTACGAGCAGTACTTC.

This clonotype was picked up many times. V and J are TRBV6-1 and TRBJ2-1; 12 bases fit TRBD2. CDR1 and CDR2 (germline): MNHNS, SASEGT. The CDR3 runs to 15 residues. J was trimmed by 7 bases and V by 4 bases; bases with no gene match: 5. CDR3 in amino acids: CASSVLAGGLNEQFF. The CDR3, as DNA: TGTGCCAGCAGTGTACTAGCGGGAGGATTGAATGAGCAGTTCTTC.

On this clonotype: Given a much more abundant clone one base away, this may be a read error. The rearrangement uses TRBV7-9 and TRBJ2-3; D might be TRBD1 (5 bases). This CDR3 contains 16 residues. V gave up 7 bases and J gave up 2 bases, with 19 bases separating them. Per the germline V gene, CDR1 is SEHNR and CDR2 is FQNEAQ (reference sequence). CDR3 coding DNA: TGTGCCAGCAACTTCAACCGGGCAGGGAACACAGATACGCAGTATTTT. Encoded protein: CASNFNRAGNTDTQYF.

This clonotype is medium-sized (0.01 to 0.1%) by share. The chain uses TRBV28 and TRBJ1-1, with 9 bases matching TRBD1. Germline CDR1 is MDHEN and CDR2 is SYDVKM. The CDR3 length is 17 residues. Trimming cost V 4 bases and J 3 bases; bases outside gene matches: 12. The CDR3 sequence is CASSSMVVGTGYTEAFF. The DNA of the CDR3 is TGTGCCAGCAGTTCGATGGTTGTCGGGACAGGGTACACTGAAGCTTTCTTT.

This clonotype was seen repeatedly, ten times or more. The chain carries TRBV7-3 and TRBJ2-1, with TRBD1 matching over 7 bases. Trimming took 2 bases from V and 4 from J; bases not matched to a gene: 5. This CDR3 has 15 residues. The germline V gene encodes CDR1 SGHTA and CDR2 FQGTGA. The CDR3: CASSLRDRAYNEQFF. As DNA, the CDR3 is TGTGCCAGCAGCTTACGAGACAGGGCGTACAATGAGCAGTTCTTC.